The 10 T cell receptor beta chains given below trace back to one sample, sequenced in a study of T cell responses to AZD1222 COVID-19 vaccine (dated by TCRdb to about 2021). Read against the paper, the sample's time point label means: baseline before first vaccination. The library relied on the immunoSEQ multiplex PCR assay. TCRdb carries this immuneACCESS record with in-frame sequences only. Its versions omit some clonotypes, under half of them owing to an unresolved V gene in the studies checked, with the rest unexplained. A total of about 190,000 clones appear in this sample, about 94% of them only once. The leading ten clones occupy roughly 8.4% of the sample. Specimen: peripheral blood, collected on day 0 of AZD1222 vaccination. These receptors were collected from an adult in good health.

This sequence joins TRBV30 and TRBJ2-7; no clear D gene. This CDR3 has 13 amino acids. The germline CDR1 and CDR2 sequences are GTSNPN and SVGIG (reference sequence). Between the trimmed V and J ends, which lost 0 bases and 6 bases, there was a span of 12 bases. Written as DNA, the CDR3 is TGTGCCTGGAGTGTACGCCCCCGAGGCGAGCAGTACTTC. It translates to CAWSVRPRGEQYF.

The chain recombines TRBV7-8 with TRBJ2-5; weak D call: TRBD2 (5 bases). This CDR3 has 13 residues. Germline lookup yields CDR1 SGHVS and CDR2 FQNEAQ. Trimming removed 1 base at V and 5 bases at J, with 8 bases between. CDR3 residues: CASSLVASETQYF. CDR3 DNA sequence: TGTGCCAGCAGCTTAGTAGCGTCGGAGACCCAGTACTTC.

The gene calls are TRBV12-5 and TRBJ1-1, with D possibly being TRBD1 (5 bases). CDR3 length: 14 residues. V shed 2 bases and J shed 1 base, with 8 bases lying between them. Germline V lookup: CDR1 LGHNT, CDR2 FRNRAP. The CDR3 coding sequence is TGTGCTAGTGGTTTGCAGGGAGCGAACACTGAAGCTTTCTTT. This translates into CASGLQGANTEAFF.

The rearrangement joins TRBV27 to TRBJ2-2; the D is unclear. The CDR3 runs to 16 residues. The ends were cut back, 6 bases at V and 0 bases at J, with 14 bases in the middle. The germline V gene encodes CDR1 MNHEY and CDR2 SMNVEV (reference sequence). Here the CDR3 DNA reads TGTGCCAGCAGCTTGATAATCAACTCGAACACCGGGGAGCTGTTTTTT. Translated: CASSLIINSNTGELFF.

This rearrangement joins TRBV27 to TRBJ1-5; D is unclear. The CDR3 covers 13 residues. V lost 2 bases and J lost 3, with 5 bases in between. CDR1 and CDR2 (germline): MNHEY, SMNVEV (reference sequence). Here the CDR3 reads CASSLRVNQPQHF. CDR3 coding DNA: TGTGCCAGCAGTTTAAGGGTCAATCAGCCCCAGCATTTT.

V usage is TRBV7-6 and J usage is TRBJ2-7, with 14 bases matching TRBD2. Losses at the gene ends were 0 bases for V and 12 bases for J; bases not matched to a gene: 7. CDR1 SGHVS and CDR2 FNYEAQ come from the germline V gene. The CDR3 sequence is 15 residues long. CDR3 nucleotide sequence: TGTGCCAGCAGCTTAGCGCCGGGACTAGCGGGAGAGGGGTACTTC. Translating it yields CASSLAPGLAGEGYF.

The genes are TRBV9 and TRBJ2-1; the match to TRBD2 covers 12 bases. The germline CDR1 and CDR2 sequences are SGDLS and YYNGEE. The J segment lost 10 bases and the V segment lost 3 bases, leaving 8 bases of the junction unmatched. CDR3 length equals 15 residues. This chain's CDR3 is CASSAQPGTSGEQFF. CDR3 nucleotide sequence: TGTGCCAGCAGCGCCCAACCCGGGACTAGCGGGGAGCAGTTCTTC.

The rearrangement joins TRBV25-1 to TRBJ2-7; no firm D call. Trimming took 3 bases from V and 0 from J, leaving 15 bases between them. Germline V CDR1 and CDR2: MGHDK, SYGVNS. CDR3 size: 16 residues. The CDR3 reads CASSDPGGGSSYEQYF. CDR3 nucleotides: TGTGCCAGCAGTGACCCGGGTGGCGGATCCTCCTACGAGCAGTACTTC.

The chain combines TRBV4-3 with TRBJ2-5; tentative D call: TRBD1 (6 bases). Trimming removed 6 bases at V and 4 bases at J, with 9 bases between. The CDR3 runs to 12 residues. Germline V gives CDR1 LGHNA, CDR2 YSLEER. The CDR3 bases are TGCGCCAGCAGTTCGACAGGAGAGACCCAGTACTTC. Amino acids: CASSSTGETQYF.

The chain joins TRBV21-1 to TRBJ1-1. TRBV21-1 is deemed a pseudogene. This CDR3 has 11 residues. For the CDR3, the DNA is TGTGCCAGCAGCAGCAGCGGCGAAGCTTTCTTT. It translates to CASSSSGEAFF.